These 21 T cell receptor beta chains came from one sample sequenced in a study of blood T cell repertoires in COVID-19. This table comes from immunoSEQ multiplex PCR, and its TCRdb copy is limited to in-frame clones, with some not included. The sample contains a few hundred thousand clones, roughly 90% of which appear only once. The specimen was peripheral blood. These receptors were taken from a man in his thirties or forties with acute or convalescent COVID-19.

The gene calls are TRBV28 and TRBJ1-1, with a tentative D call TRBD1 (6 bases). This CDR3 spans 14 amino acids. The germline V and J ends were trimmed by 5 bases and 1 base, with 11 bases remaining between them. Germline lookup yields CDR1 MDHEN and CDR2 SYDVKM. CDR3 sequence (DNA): TGTGCCAGCAGTCCGGACAGTAGGAACACTGAAGCTTTCTTT. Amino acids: CASSPDSRNTEAFF.

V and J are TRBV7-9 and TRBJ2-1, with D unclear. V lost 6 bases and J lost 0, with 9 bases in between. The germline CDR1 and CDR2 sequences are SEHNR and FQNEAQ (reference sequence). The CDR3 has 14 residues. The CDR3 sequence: CASRPASSYNEQFF. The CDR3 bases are TGTGCCAGCAGGCCCGCCAGCTCCTACAATGAGCAGTTCTTC.

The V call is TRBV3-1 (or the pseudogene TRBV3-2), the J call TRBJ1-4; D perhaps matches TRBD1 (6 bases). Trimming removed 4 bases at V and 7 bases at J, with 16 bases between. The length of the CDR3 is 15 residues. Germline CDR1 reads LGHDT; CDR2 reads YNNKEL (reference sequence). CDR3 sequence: CASSLRGSRPEKLFF. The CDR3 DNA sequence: TGTGCCAGCAGCCTCAGGGGCTCCCGGCCTGAAAAACTGTTTTTT.

The CDR3 here is CASSLAGRVPYNEQFF. The CDR3, as DNA: TGTGCCAGCAGCTTAGCGGGGCGAGTACCCTACAATGAGCAGTTCTTC. This rearrangement joins TRBV7-9 to TRBJ2-1; the D gene is possibly TRBD1 (5 bases). Germline values: CDR1 SEHNR, CDR2 FQNEAQ (reference sequence). V was pared by 0 bases and J by 2 bases, with 11 bases between. This CDR3 has 16 residues.

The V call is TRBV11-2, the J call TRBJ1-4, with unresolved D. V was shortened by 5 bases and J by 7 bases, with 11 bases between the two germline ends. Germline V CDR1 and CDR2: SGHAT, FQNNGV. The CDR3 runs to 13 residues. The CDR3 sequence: CASSPYQVEKLFF. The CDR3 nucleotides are TGTGCCAGCAGCCCCTACCAGGTTGAAAAACTGTTTTTT.

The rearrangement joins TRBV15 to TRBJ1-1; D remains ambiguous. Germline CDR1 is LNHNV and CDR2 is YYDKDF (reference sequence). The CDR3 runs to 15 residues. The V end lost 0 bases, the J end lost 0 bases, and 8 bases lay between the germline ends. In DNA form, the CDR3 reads TGTGCCACCAGCAGAGATCTCAGGATGAACACTGAAGCTTTCTTT. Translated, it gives CATSRDLRMNTEAFF. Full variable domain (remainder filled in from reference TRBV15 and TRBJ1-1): DAMVIQNPRYQVTQFGKPVTLSCSQTLNHNVMYWYQQKSSQAPKLLFHYYDKDFNNEADTPDNFQSRRPNTSFCFLDIRSPGLGDTAMYLCATSRDLRMNTEAFFGQGTRLTVV.

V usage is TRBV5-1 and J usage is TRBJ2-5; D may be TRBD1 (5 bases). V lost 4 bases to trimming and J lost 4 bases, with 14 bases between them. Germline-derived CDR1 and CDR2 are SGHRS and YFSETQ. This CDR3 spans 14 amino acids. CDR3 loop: CASSQQTQGETQYF. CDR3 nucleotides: TGCGCCAGCAGCCAGCAAACCCAGGGAGAGACCCAGTACTTC.

CDR3 protein: CASSLSQRGPSNTGELFF. The CDR3 DNA sequence: TGTGCCAGCTCACTTTCTCAGCGGGGGCCCTCGAACACCGGGGAGCTGTTTTTT. This chain links TRBV18 with TRBJ2-2, with 8 bases aligning to TRBD2. CDR1 and CDR2 (germline): KGHSH, LQKENI. Losses at the gene ends were 4 bases for V and 0 bases for J; bases not matched to a gene: 10. CDR3 size: 18 residues.

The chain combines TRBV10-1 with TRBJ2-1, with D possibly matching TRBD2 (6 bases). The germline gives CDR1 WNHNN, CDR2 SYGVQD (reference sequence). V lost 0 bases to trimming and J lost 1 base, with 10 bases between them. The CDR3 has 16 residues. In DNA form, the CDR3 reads TGCGCCAGCAGTGAGTCCGCGGGGCCATCCTACAATGAGCAGTTCTTC. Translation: CASSESAGPSYNEQFF.

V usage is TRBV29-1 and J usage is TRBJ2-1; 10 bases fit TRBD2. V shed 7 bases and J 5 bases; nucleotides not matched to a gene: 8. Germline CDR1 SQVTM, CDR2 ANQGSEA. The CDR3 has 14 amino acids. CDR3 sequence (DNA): TGCAGCGCGAAACTAGCGGGGAGGGACAATGAGCAGTTCTTC. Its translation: CSAKLAGRDNEQFF.

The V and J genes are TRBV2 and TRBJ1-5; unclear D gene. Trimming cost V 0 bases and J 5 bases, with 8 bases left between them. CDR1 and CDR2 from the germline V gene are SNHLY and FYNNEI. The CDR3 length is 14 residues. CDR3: CASSEALSDQPQHF. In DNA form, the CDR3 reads TGTGCCAGCAGTGAAGCGCTAAGCGATCAGCCCCAGCATTTT.

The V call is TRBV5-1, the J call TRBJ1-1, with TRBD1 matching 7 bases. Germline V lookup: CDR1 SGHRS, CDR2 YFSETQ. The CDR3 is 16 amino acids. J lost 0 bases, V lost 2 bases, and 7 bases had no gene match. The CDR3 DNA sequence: TGCGCCAGCAGCTTTAGGGGGACAGTCATGAACACTGAAGCTTTCTTT. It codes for CASSFRGTVMNTEAFF.

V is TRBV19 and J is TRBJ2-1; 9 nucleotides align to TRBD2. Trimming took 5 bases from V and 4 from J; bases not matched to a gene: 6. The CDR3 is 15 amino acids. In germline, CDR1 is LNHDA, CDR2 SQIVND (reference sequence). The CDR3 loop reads CASSPGLAIYNEQFF. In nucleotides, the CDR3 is TGTGCCAGTAGTCCGGGACTAGCAATATACAATGAGCAGTTCTTC.

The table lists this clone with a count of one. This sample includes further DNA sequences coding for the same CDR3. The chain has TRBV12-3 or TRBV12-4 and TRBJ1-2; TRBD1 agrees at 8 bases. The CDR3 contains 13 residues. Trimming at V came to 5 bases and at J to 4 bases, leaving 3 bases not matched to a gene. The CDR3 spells CASSLGQGYGYTF. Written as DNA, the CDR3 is TGTGCCAGCAGTCTAGGACAGGGCTATGGCTACACCTTC.

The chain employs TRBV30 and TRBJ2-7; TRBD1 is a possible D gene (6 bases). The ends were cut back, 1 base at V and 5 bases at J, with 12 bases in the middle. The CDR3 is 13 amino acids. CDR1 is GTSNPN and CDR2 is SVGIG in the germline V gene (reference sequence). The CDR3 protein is CAWSGTDRDEQYF. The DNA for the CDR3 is TGTGCCTGGAGTGGTACGGACAGAGACGAGCAGTACTTC.

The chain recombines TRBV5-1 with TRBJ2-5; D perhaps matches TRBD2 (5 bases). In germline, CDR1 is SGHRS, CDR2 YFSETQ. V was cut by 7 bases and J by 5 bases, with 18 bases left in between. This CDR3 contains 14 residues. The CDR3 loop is CASRPVGGGETQYF. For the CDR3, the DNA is TGCGCCAGCCGCCCGGTTGGCGGCGGGGAGACCCAGTACTTC.

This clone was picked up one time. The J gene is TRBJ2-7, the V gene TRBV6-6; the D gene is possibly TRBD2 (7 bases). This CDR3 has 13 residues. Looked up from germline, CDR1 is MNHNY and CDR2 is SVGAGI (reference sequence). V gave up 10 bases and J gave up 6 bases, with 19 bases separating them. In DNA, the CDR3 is TGTGCCACATCACTATGGGGGGGCGTCGAGCAGTACTTC. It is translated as CATSLWGGVEQYF.

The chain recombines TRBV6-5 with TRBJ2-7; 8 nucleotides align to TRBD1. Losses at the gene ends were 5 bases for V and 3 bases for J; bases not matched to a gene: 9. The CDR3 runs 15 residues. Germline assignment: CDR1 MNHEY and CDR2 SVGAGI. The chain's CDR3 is CASSNAGTGHYEQYF. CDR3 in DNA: TGTGCCAGCAGTAACGCCGGGACAGGCCACTACGAGCAGTACTTC.

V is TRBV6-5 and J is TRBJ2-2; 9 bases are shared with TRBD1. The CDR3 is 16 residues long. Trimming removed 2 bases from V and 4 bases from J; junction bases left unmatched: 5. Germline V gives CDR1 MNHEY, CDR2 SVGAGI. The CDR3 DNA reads TGTGCCAGCAGTTACGGGACAGGGTCGTTCACCGGGGAGCTGTTTTTT. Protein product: CASSYGTGSFTGELFF.

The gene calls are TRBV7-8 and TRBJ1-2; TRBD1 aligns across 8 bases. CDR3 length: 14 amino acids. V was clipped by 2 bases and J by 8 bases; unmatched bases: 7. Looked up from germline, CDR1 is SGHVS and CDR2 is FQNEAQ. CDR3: CASSLLGQGLGYTF. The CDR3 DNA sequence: TGTGCCAGCAGCTTACTAGGACAGGGATTGGGCTACACCTTC.

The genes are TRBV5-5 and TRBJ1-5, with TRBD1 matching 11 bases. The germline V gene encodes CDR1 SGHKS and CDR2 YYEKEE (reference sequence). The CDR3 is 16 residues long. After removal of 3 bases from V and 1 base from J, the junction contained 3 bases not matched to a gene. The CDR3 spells CASSSGQGASNQPQHF. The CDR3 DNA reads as TGTGCCAGCAGCTCAGGACAGGGGGCCAGCAATCAGCCCCAGCATTTT.